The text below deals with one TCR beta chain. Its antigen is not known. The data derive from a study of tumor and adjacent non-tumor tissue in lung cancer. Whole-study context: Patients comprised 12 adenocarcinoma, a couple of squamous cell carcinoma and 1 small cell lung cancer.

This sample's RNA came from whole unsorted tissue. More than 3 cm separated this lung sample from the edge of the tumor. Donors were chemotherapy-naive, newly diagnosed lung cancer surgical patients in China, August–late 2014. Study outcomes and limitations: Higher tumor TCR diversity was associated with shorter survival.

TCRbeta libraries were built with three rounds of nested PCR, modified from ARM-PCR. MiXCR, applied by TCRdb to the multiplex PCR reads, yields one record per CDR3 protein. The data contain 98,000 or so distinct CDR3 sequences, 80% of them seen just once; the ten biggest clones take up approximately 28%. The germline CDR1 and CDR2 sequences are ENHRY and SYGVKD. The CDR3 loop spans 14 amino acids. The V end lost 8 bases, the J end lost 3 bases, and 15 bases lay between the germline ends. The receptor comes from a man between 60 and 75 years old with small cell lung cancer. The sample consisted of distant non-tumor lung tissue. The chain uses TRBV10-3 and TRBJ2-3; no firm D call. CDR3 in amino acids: CAIARISSTDTQYF. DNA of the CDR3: TGTGCCATCGCTAGGATTAGCAGTACAGATACGCAGTATTTT.